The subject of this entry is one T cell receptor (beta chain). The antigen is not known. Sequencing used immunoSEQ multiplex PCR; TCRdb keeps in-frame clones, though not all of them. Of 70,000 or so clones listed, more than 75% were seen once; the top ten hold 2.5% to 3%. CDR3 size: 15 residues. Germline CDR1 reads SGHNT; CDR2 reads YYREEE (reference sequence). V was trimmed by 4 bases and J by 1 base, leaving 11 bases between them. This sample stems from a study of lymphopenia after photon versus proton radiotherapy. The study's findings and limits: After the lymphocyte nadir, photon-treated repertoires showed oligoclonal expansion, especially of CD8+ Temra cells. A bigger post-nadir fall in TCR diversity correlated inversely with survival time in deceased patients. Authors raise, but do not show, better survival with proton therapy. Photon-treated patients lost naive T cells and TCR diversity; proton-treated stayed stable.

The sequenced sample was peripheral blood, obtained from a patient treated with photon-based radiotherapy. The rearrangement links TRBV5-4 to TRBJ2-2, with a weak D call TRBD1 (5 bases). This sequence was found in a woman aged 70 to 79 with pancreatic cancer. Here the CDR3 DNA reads TGTGCCAGCAGCCCCCGGACAATGAACACCGGGGAGCTGTTTTTT. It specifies CASSPRTMNTGELFF.